A selection of T cell receptor beta chains follows, all from one sample in a study of CXCR3 chemokines and chemotherapy response in bladder cancer. MiXCR, applied by TCRdb to the PCR reads, yields one record per CDR3 protein. In the table there are over 2,500 distinct CDR3 sequences, over 8.5% of which are singletons. Sample acquisition took place from a patient whose treatment included neoadjuvant chemotherapy. All receptors come from a human donor with bladder cancer that responded to neoadjuvant chemotherapy. The conserved cysteine and the conserved F or W are not part of the CDR3 here.

>TRBV5-6
ASFLETASEQY
>TRBV7-9
ASSLVYGTNTGELF
>TRBV19
ASSMGGYTDTQY
>TRBV24-1
ATSDAGTGNTYEQY
>TRBV27
ASRPGGRGYGYT
>TRBV28
ASSGRDRGSDTQY
>TRBV6-2/TRBV6-3
ASISGQLTRGYT
>TRBV6-1
ASSDGTGRYEQY
>TRBV12-5
ASAPGGQETQY
>TRBV20-1
SASGLAGETQY
>TRBV6-6
ASSYRNNQETQY
>TRBV13
ASSLAQTGATYEQY
>TRBV27
ASSVGLAGAQF
>TRBV7-2
ASSYRDRVTDTQY
>TRBV27
ASRPRESNQPQH
>TRBV7-9
ASSVGQASGGVTNEKLF
>TRBV10-3
AISESGTFKNIQY
>TRBV5-6
ASSLVAGYGYT
>TRBV27
ASSLNGRGGETQY
>TRBV7-9
ASGLLAGFNEQF
>TRBV6-5
ASSYSGLLGPGYT
>TRBV19
ASTPQGASKQY
>TRBV5-6
ASSLGGVSYNSPLH
>TRBV7-2
ASSPRGSSYNEQF
>TRBV28
ASSFVRDGISGANVLT
>TRBV5-6
ASRSGTGTYNEQF
>TRBV13
ASSMGQGARGNTIY
>TRBV19
ASSPFLGQGTLNPDYGNGYT
>TRBV7-9
ASSSDRDKNIQY
>TRBV10-3
AISSGGTYEQY
>TRBV20-1
SAREGRRSPLH
>TRBV30
AWVGQSNNSPLH
>TRBV6-1
ASSEEPQGDYEQY
>TRBV11-2
ASSLFGQTNQPQH
>TRBV9
ASSVEAASTGELF
>TRBV28
ASSQGQGRGTDTQY
>TRBV20-1
SARDLWGGETQY